One sample yielded the 27 T cell receptor beta chains listed below, sequenced in a study of blood T cell repertoires in COVID-19. Libraries were prepared by immunoSEQ multiplex PCR; TCRdb keeps only in-frame clonotypes and omits some of them. The data hold some 320,000 clones, with 88% observed a single time. The source material was peripheral blood. These receptors were collected from a woman under 40 who had recovered from COVID-19.

The chain is built from TRBV7-2 and TRBJ2-5, with D hard to call. There are 12 residues in the CDR3. CDR1 and CDR2 from the germline V gene are SGHTA and FQGNSA. The germline V and J ends were trimmed by 5 bases and 5 bases, with 9 bases remaining between them. The CDR3 coding sequence is TGTGCCAGCAGCCCCGCGAGGGAGACCCAGTACTTC. Amino acids: CASSPARETQYF.

V and J are TRBV6-5 and TRBJ2-3; TRBD1 matches at 11 bases. Looked up from germline, CDR1 is MNHEY and CDR2 is SVGAGI. CDR3 size: 14 residues. The V and J ends lost 6 bases and 5 bases, in that order; junction bases with no gene match: 4. CDR3 sequence reads: CASRRTGGEDTQYF. Here the CDR3 DNA reads TGTGCCAGCAGAAGGACAGGGGGCGAAGATACGCAGTATTTT.

The rearrangement uses TRBV23-1 and TRBJ1-3; 9 nucleotides match TRBD1. TRBV23-1 is recorded as an ORF, its role being uncertain. V dropped 6 bases and J dropped 2; count of bases not matched to a gene: 2. This CDR3 contains 14 residues. The CDR3 sequence: CASRGQGAGNTIYF. CDR3 sequence (DNA): TGCGCCAGCAGGGGACAGGGCGCTGGAAACACCATATATTTT.

CDR3 nucleotide sequence: TGTGCCAGCAGCCAAGTCGGACAGGGGGCCTATGGCTACACCTTC. It codes for CASSQVGQGAYGYTF. The chain joins TRBV14 to TRBJ1-2; 11 bases agree with TRBD1. Per germline, CDR1 SGHDN and CDR2 FVKESK. V lost 1 base and J lost 4; bases outside the gene matches: 2. The CDR3 totals 15 residues.

The chain carries TRBV20-1 and TRBJ2-7; D is possibly TRBD1 (5 bases). The germline V gene encodes CDR1 DFQATT and CDR2 SNEGSKA (reference sequence). Deletions cut 3 bases from V and 4 bases from J, with 25 bases between. CDR3 length: 17 amino acids. This CDR3 is CSASNLDVSQGSYEQYF. The CDR3 bases are TGCAGTGCTAGTAACTTAGACGTTTCCCAGGGCTCTTACGAGCAGTACTTC.

The chain couples TRBV7-9 to TRBJ2-1; 10 bases agree with TRBD1. Germline V gene lookup returns CDR1 SEHNR and CDR2 FQNEAQ (reference sequence). This CDR3 comprises 16 residues. Trimming at V came to 4 bases and at J to 3 bases, leaving 6 bases not matched to a gene. CDR3 coding DNA: TGTGCCAGCAGCTACCCGGGACAGGGGATCTACAATGAGCAGTTCTTC. It yields the protein CASSYPGQGIYNEQFF.

The J gene is TRBJ2-7, the V gene TRBV2, with a possible D match to TRBD1 (6 bases). Germline V gene sequence: CDR1 SNHLY, CDR2 FYNNEI. Trimming stripped 3 bases from V and 6 bases from J, with 12 bases between. The CDR3 contains 13 residues. CDR3 in DNA: TGTGCCAGCAGTGATAACAGGGACGCCGAGCAGTACTTC. This gives the protein CASSDNRDAEQYF.

V is TRBV2 and J is TRBJ2-3; 7 nucleotides align to TRBD2. With V trimmed by 2 bases and J by 5 bases, 1 base remained unmatched. CDR3 length equals 13 residues. Germline-derived CDR1 and CDR2 are SNHLY and FYNNEI. The CDR3 DNA reads TGTGCCAGCAGTGAAAGGACTAGAGATACGCAGTATTTT. Its translation: CASSERTRDTQYF.

The V gene is TRBV5-1, the J gene TRBJ1-4, with D perhaps TRBD1 (6 bases). Per germline, CDR1 SGHRS and CDR2 YFSETQ. The CDR3 runs to 16 residues. V was pared by 0 bases and J by 6 bases, with 15 bases between. The CDR3 DNA reads TGCGCCAGCAGCTTGGCCTTGGCAGGGGCGGATGAAAAACTGTTTTTT. This gives the protein CASSLALAGADEKLFF.

CDR3 residues: CASSQDWAGWETQYF. The CDR3 DNA reads TGCGCCAGCAGCCAAGATTGGGCGGGGTGGGAGACCCAGTACTTC. The chain combines TRBV4-1 with TRBJ2-5; possibly TRBD2 for D (6 bases). The V gene lost 0 bases and the J gene lost 5 bases, with 13 bases spanning the gap. The CDR3 runs to 15 residues. Germline V gene sequence: CDR1 MGHRA, CDR2 YSYEKL.

DNA for the CDR3: TGTGCCAGCAGCTTGACTAGCTTTGAGCAGTTCTTC. This sequence encodes CASSLTSFEQFF. J is TRBJ2-1 and V is TRBV14, with TRBD2 matching 7 bases. The V segment lost 5 bases and the J segment 9 bases; nucleotides outside the gene matches: 4. Germline V gene lookup returns CDR1 SGHDN and CDR2 FVKESK. The CDR3 has 12 amino acids. Together with reference TRBV14 and TRBJ2-1, the CDR3 gives the full variable domain: EAGVTQFPSHSVIEKGQTVTLRCDPISGHDNLYWYRRVMGKEIKFLLHFVKESKQDESGMPNNRFLAERTGGTYSTLKVQPAELEDSGVYFCASSLTSFEQFFGPGTRLTVL.

V and J are TRBV9 and TRBJ2-7; D is perhaps TRBD1 (5 bases). The CDR3 sequence is 15 residues long. From germline, CDR1 is SGDLS and CDR2 YYNGEE. Trimming shortened V by 0 bases and J by 0 bases, and 10 bases separated the two germline ends. The chain's CDR3 is CASSVDQGGSYEQYF. In DNA form, the CDR3 reads TGTGCCAGCAGCGTAGATCAGGGCGGCTCCTACGAGCAGTACTTC.

The chain has TRBV5-4 and TRBJ2-5; 12 bases align to TRBD1. Germline V CDR1 and CDR2: SGHNT, YYREEE (reference sequence). This CDR3 spans 14 amino acids. V gave up 5 bases and J gave up 5 bases; unmatched junction bases: 4. In DNA, the CDR3 is TGTGCCAGCAGTGGGACAGGGGGCTTGGAGACCCAGTACTTC. This gives the protein CASSGTGGLETQYF.

The rearrangement links TRBV28 to TRBJ2-4; D is unresolved. The CDR3 totals 11 residues. Trimming left V 4 bases short and J 7 bases short, with 5 bases between. CDR1 is MDHEN, CDR2 SYDVKM, per germline. The CDR3 DNA follows: TGTGCCAGCAGTTCCAGGAACATTCAGTACTTC. It encodes CASSSRNIQYF.

This clone was detected only once. The J gene is TRBJ2-6, the V gene TRBV5-1; a weak D match, TRBD2 (6 bases). The CDR3 has 15 residues. The germline V gene encodes CDR1 SGHRS and CDR2 YFSETQ. Trimming removed 1 base at V and 3 bases at J, with 8 bases between. The CDR3 nucleotides read TGCGCCAGCAGCTTGTTGGGAGGTGGGGCCAACGTCCTGACTTTC. It specifies CASSLLGGGANVLTF.

The V call is TRBV6-5, the J call TRBJ1-2; a weak D match, TRBD1 (6 bases). Germline CDR1 reads MNHEY; CDR2 reads SVGAGI. The CDR3 is made up of 14 amino acids. The ends were cut back, 6 bases at V and 3 bases at J, with 14 bases in the middle. The DNA for the CDR3 is TGTGCCAGCAGCGCTGATGGACAGTACTATGGCTACACCTTC. Protein sequence: CASSADGQYYGYTF.

The chain has TRBV19 and TRBJ1-1; a possible D gene is TRBD1 (6 bases). The germline gives CDR1 LNHDA, CDR2 SQIVND (reference sequence). The V end was cut by 6 bases, the J end by 4 bases, with 18 bases between. This CDR3 contains 15 residues. The CDR3 loop is CASRVPGQRTTEAFF. The CDR3 DNA reads TGTGCCAGTAGAGTTCCGGGACAACGAACCACTGAAGCTTTCTTT.

The genes are TRBV27 and TRBJ1-5, with D unresolved. Germline V gene lookup returns CDR1 MNHEY and CDR2 SMNVEV (reference sequence). The V and J ends lost 6 bases and 3 bases respectively, with 6 bases between them. CDR3 length: 12 amino acids. The CDR3 spells CASSPYNQPQHF. CDR3 in DNA: TGTGCCAGCAGCCCCTACAATCAGCCCCAGCATTTT.

This chain joins TRBV13 and TRBJ2-3, with D possibly matching TRBD2 (6 bases). With 4 bases removed from V and 11 bases from J, the gap between germline ends came to 16 bases. Germline assignment: CDR1 PRHDT and CDR2 FYEKMQ (reference sequence). The CDR3 is made up of 13 amino acids. CDR3 sequence reads: CASSSARVGGQYF. CDR3 bases: TGTGCCAGCAGCTCCGCCCGTGTCGGGGGGCAGTATTTT. The variable domain in full, with the rest retrieved from reference TRBV13 and TRBJ2-3, is AAGVIQSPRHLIKEKRETATLKCYPIPRHDTVYWYQQGPGQDPQFLISFYEKMQSDKGSIPDRFSAQQFSDYHSELNMSSLELGDSALYFCASSSARVGGQYFGPGTRLTVL.

The gene calls are TRBV14 and TRBJ2-1; D unclear. The CDR3 sequence is 16 residues long. The germline V gene has CDR1 SGHDN and CDR2 FVKESK. The ends were cut back, 3 bases at V and 6 bases at J, with 18 bases in the middle. CDR3 region: CASSQFGVVEGNEQFF. The CDR3 DNA is TGTGCCAGCAGCCAGTTCGGAGTCGTCGAAGGCAATGAGCAGTTCTTC.

V gene TRBV20-1 combines with J gene TRBJ2-5; 9 bases line up with TRBD1. The CDR3 is 14 amino acids. V shed 3 bases, J shed 4 bases, and the junction held 6 bases outside the gene matches. Germline V CDR1 and CDR2: DFQATT, SNEGSKA (reference sequence). This chain's CDR3 is CSASPPGQGETQYF. The CDR3 DNA sequence: TGCAGTGCTAGTCCTCCGGGACAGGGAGAGACCCAGTACTTC.

This clone was picked up one time. The rearrangement links TRBV7-9 to TRBJ2-3; 8 bases align to TRBD2. There are 16 residues in the CDR3. CDR1 is SEHNR and CDR2 is FQNEAQ in the germline V gene (reference sequence). V lost 3 bases, J lost 0 bases, and 5 bases stayed unmatched. The CDR3 sequence: CASSFGAGVSTDTQYF. CDR3 nucleotide sequence: TGTGCCAGCAGCTTTGGAGCGGGAGTTAGCACAGATACGCAGTATTTT.

The chain employs TRBV13 and TRBJ1-2; D remains ambiguous. This CDR3 contains 13 residues. CDR1 and CDR2 from the germline V gene are PRHDT and FYEKMQ (reference sequence). Trimming removed 0 bases from V and 9 bases from J, with 11 bases in between. The chain's CDR3 is CASSLGFGESYTF. The CDR3 nucleotides are TGTGCCAGCAGCTTAGGCTTCGGGGAAAGCTACACCTTC.

This clone was detected only once. The CDR3 reads CASSLMGTNNEQFF. CDR3 DNA sequence: TGCGCCAGCAGCCTAATGGGGACAAACAATGAGCAGTTCTTC. This chain uses TRBV5-1 with TRBJ2-1; possible D gene TRBD1, 6 bases. Germline loops: CDR1 SGHRS, CDR2 YFSETQ. The CDR3 consists of 14 residues. Trimming cost V 4 bases and J 5 bases, with 13 bases left between them.

This chain joins TRBV28 and TRBJ1-5, with D possibly matching TRBD1 (5 bases). V lost 2 bases, J lost 9 bases, and 11 bases lay in between. Germline lookup yields CDR1 MDHEN and CDR2 SYDVKM. The CDR3 spans 13 residues. This CDR3 reads CASSLTGTPPQHF. For the CDR3, the DNA is TGTGCCAGCAGTTTAACTGGGACTCCGCCCCAGCATTTT.

This clone was seen a few times. The chain carries TRBV9 and TRBJ2-7; perhaps TRBD1 as D (6 bases). CDR3 length equals 16 residues. The germline V gene has CDR1 SGDLS and CDR2 YYNGEE. The V end was cut by 3 bases, the J end by 7 bases, with 23 bases between. The CDR3 region is CASSAHHQQGSGEQYF. In DNA form, the CDR3 reads TGTGCCAGCAGCGCCCACCATCAACAGGGCTCGGGGGAGCAGTACTTC. The complete variable domain, with remaining parts taken from reference TRBV9 and TRBJ2-7, reads DSGVTQTPKHLITATGQRVTLRCSPRSGDLSVYWYQQSLDQGLQFLIQYYNGEERAKGNILERFSAQQFPDLHSELNLSSLELGDSALYFCASSAHHQQGSGEQYFGPGTRLTVT.

CDR3 region: CASSYGRGGLPDTQYF. CDR3 sequence (DNA): TGTGCCAGCAGTTACGGACGGGGGGGCCTCCCAGATACGCAGTATTTT. The rearrangement joins TRBV6-5 to TRBJ2-3; 8 bases map to TRBD2. Germline V CDR1 and CDR2: MNHEY, SVGAGI. This CDR3 is built from 16 residues. Trimming cost V 2 bases and J 4 bases; bases outside gene matches: 8.